One sample yielded the 20 T cell receptor beta chains listed below, sequenced in a study of cytomegalovirus exposure and HLA in healthy donors. A multiplex PCR was run with 60 Vbeta primers and 13 Jbeta primers. This table comes from immunoSEQ multiplex PCR, and its TCRdb copy is limited to in-frame clones, with some not included. Here the sample spans about 180,000 clones, roughly 76% being singletons. The sequenced sample consisted of PBMCs. These receptors originate from a woman aged 18-29 years in good health and CMV-seropositive.

CDR3 sequence: CASSLSQGLGYTF. As DNA, the CDR3 is TGTGCCAGCAGCTTGAGTCAGGGCCTGGGCTACACCTTC. The V gene is TRBV7-6, the J gene TRBJ1-2, with D possibly TRBD1 on 5 matching bases. CDR1 SGHVS and CDR2 FNYEAQ come from the germline V gene. This CDR3 is 13 amino acids long. Trimming pared 3 bases from V and 8 bases from J, leaving 13 bases between.

CDR3 DNA: TGTGCCAGCAGCTCTACCGAACTAGCGGATACCTACGAGCAGTACTTC. This codes for CASSSTELADTYEQYF. The chain combines TRBV5-4 with TRBJ2-7; 8 bases are a match to TRBD2. The V gene end was trimmed by 3 bases and the J gene end by 2 bases; junction bases not matched to a gene: 10. The germline V gene has CDR1 SGHNT and CDR2 YYREEE (reference sequence). The CDR3 length is 16 residues.

The genes are TRBV28 and TRBJ2-7; TRBD1 matches at 9 bases. Germline V gives CDR1 MDHEN, CDR2 SYDVKM. V was clipped by 7 bases and J by 5 bases; unmatched bases: 15. The CDR3 is 16 amino acids. CDR3 residues: CASIRTAGTGTNEQYF. The CDR3, as DNA: TGTGCCAGCATTAGAACTGCCGGGACAGGGACCAACGAGCAGTACTTC.

In nucleotides, the CDR3 is TGTGCCAGCAGCTTAGGCCGGAGACAAGAGACCCAGTACTTC. Its protein is CASSLGRRQETQYF. The V and J genes are TRBV7-2 and TRBJ2-5, with D uncertain. Germline loops: CDR1 SGHTA, CDR2 FQGNSA. This CDR3 has 14 amino acids. Trimming took off 1 base at V and 2 bases at J, with 8 bases between the two ends.

V is TRBV27 and J is TRBJ1-4; D uncertain. Germline lookup yields CDR1 MNHEY and CDR2 SMNVEV (reference sequence). The CDR3 length is 14 residues. Trimming pared 2 bases from V and 8 bases from J, leaving 12 bases between. The CDR3 is CASSLLGSGEKLFF. The CDR3 DNA reads TGTGCCAGCAGTTTACTTGGGAGCGGGGAAAAACTGTTTTTT.

This clone was observed a single time. V usage is TRBV29-1 and J usage is TRBJ1-2; TRBD1 matches 7 bases. V lost 5 bases to trimming and J lost 4 bases; unmatched junction nucleotides: 7. The germline CDR1 and CDR2 sequences are SQVTM and ANQGSEA. The CDR3 consists of 13 residues. CDR3 sequence (DNA): TGCAGCGTTCAGACAGGGAGTTCCTATGGCTACACCTTC. Translated, it gives CSVQTGSSYGYTF.

The V and J genes are TRBV27 and TRBJ1-2; the D gene is possibly TRBD1 (6 bases). This CDR3 comprises 15 residues. Germline V lookup: CDR1 MNHEY, CDR2 SMNVEV (reference sequence). V was cut by 5 bases and J by 1 base, with 14 bases left in between. The CDR3 loop is CASSVSTGSNYGYTF. The CDR3, as DNA: TGTGCCAGCAGTGTCTCTACAGGGAGTAACTATGGCTACACCTTC.

V is TRBV2 and J is TRBJ1-3, with a weak D call TRBD1 (5 bases). The CDR3 extends over 14 amino acids. V was trimmed by 7 bases and J by 4 bases, leaving 14 bases between them. Germline V gene sequence: CDR1 SNHLY, CDR2 FYNNEI. DNA for the CDR3: TGTGCCAGCACCGAGACAGTGGGAGGAAACACCATATATTTT. This codes for CASTETVGGNTIYF. The whole variable domain, remainder taken from reference TRBV2 and TRBJ1-3, is EPEVTQTPSHQVTQMGQEVILRCVPISNHLYFYWYRQILGQKVEFLVSFYNNEISEKSEIFDDQFSVERPDGSNFTLKIRSTKLEDSAMYFCASTETVGGNTIYFGEGSWLTVV.

As DNA, the CDR3 is TGTGCCAGCAGCTTAGACAGCTATGGCTACACCTTC. It encodes CASSLDSYGYTF. The rearrangement links TRBV11-2 to TRBJ1-2, with no clear D. The V gene lost 0 bases and the J gene lost 4 bases, with 3 bases spanning the gap. The CDR3 is 12 amino acids. Germline-derived CDR1 and CDR2 are SGHAT and FQNNGV.

V and J are TRBV10-3 and TRBJ1-1; D gene uncertain. CDR3 size: 12 residues. Trimming removed 8 bases at V and 0 bases at J, with 7 bases between. Germline values: CDR1 ENHRY, CDR2 SYGVKD. CDR3 in DNA: TGTGCCATCGGCCGTGTGAACACTGAAGCTTTCTTT. Its translation is CAIGRVNTEAFF.

This clone appeared a single time. This chain connects TRBV29-1 to TRBJ1-1; unclear D gene. V shed 3 bases and J shed 2 bases, with 10 bases lying between them. The CDR3 runs 13 residues. In germline, CDR1 is SQVTM, CDR2 ANQGSEA. CDR3 amino acids: CSVERRLNTEAFF. As DNA, the CDR3 is TGCAGCGTTGAGAGGCGGCTAAACACTGAAGCTTTCTTT.

This chain uses TRBV9 with TRBJ1-1; D not certain. Germline CDR1 reads SGDLS; CDR2 reads YYNGEE. V lost 4 bases and J 1 base, leaving 11 bases between the germline ends. The CDR3 has 14 amino acids. The CDR3 nucleotides read TGTGCCAGCAGCCCACATCTAGGGAACACTGAAGCTTTCTTT. This gives the protein CASSPHLGNTEAFF.

In its sample, this clone was seen a few times. V gene TRBV6-5 combines with J gene TRBJ1-1, with D unresolved. The germline V and J ends were trimmed by 2 bases and 7 bases, with 11 bases remaining between them. Germline CDR1 and CDR2: MNHEY and SVGAGI. The length of the CDR3 is 13 residues. In DNA form, the CDR3 reads TGTGCCAGCAGTTACACTGACTATAATGAAGCTTTCTTT. Translation gives CASSYTDYNEAFF.

This chain connects TRBV27 to TRBJ2-3; no clear D. The CDR3 has 15 residues. Germline V gives CDR1 MNHEY, CDR2 SMNVEV (reference sequence). V was shortened by 1 base and J by 0 bases, with 8 bases between the two germline ends. As DNA, the CDR3 is TGTGCCAGCAGTTTATTTGCGGCTAGCACAGATACGCAGTATTTT. Protein: CASSLFAASTDTQYF.

This chain connects TRBV7-9 to TRBJ1-2; D remains ambiguous. Between the trimmed V and J ends, which lost 5 bases and 5 bases, there was a span of 6 bases. The CDR3 is 11 amino acids. Germline loops: CDR1 SEHNR, CDR2 FQNEAQ (reference sequence). CDR3: CASSAQYGYTF. The CDR3 DNA sequence: TGTGCCAGCAGCGCTCAGTATGGCTACACCTTC.

J is TRBJ1-1 and V is TRBV6-1, with 7 bases fitting TRBD1. The trim removed 8 bases at V and 3 bases at J, leaving 9 bases unmatched. This CDR3 is built from 14 residues. The V gene's germline CDR1 is MNHNS and CDR2 SASEGT. As DNA, the CDR3 is TGTGCCAGCGGACTACAGGGGTTGGACACTGAAGCTTTCTTT. Residues: CASGLQGLDTEAFF.

This clone showed up just a few times. The chain has TRBV29-1 and TRBJ1-3, with D uncertain. This CDR3 contains 14 residues. Trimming removed 3 bases from V and 7 bases from J, with 16 bases in between. CDR1 is SQVTM, CDR2 ANQGSEA, per germline. DNA for the CDR3: TGCAGCGTTGAGGGCCAGAGATTACTGAACACCATATATTTT. As protein: CSVEGQRLLNTIYF.

This chain links TRBV4-2 with TRBJ2-7, with 12 positions matching TRBD1. Trimming cost V 0 bases and J 4 bases; bases outside gene matches: 10. The CDR3 consists of 18 residues. The V gene's germline CDR1 is LGHNA and CDR2 YNFKEQ. The CDR3 loop is CASSQDLDGTGGLYEQYF. CDR3 coding DNA: TGTGCCAGCAGCCAAGATCTTGATGGGACAGGGGGCTTGTACGAGCAGTACTTC.

This clone appeared once. This chain connects TRBV5-4 to TRBJ2-1; 16 bases agree with TRBD2. The junction had 7 bases not matched to a gene; V was cut back by 3 bases and J by 4 bases. This CDR3 region has 18 residues. Looked up from germline, CDR1 is SGHNT and CDR2 is YYREEE (reference sequence). The CDR3 loop reads CASSYFLGLAGGYNEQFF. The CDR3 coding sequence is TGTGCCAGCAGCTACTTCTTGGGACTAGCGGGGGGGTACAATGAGCAGTTCTTC.

This chain links TRBV19 with TRBJ2-3; D is undetermined. The V end lost 0 bases, the J end lost 2 bases, and 12 bases lay between the germline ends. Looked up from germline, CDR1 is LNHDA and CDR2 is SQIVND (reference sequence). The CDR3 has 16 amino acids. The CDR3 reads CASSIDTTAPTDTQYF. The CDR3 DNA is TGTGCCAGTAGTATAGATACCACAGCTCCCACAGATACGCAGTATTTT.